These 17 T cell receptor beta chains were sequenced from one sample in a study of chronic HIV infection and antiretroviral therapy. One entry per CDR3 protein results from TCRdb running MiXCR on the 5' RACE reads. The repertoire consists of roughly 39,000 distinct CDR3 sequences, with 7% to 10% occurring once and the leading ten covering 2.9%. Sequencing used peripheral blood. The receptors were gathered from an adult who had HIV and had not received antiretroviral therapy, or was an uninfected healthy control (not recorded which).

This clonotype was seen repeatedly, ten times or more. The gene calls are TRBV2 and TRBJ1-4; D is ambiguous. The CDR3 spans 14 residues. The germline V and J ends were trimmed by 2 bases and 10 bases, with 14 bases remaining between them. Germline V gives CDR1 SNHLY, CDR2 FYNNEI. In nucleotides, the CDR3 is TGTGCCAGCAGTGAATCTATCCCTTTTGGAAAACTGTTTTTT. This translates into CASSESIPFGKLFF. Supplemented by reference TRBV2 and TRBJ1-4, the full variable domain reads EPEVTQTPSHQVTQMGQEVILRCVPISNHLYFYWYRQILGQKVEFLVSFYNNEISEKSEIFDDQFSVERPDGSNFTLKIRSTKLEDSAMYFCASSESIPFGKLFFGSGTQLSVL.

This clonotype was observed a handful of times. The V gene is TRBV28, the J gene TRBJ2-7; 11 positions match TRBD2. With 4 bases clipped from V and 6 bases from J, the junction kept 5 bases outside the gene matches. This CDR3 spans 14 amino acids. Germline-derived CDR1 and CDR2 are MDHEN and SYDVKM. CDR3 sequence (DNA): TGTGCCAGCAGTTCGACTAGCGGGAATCTCGAGCAGTACTTC. The encoded protein is CASSSTSGNLEQYF.

Ten or more counts support this clonotype. The gene calls are TRBV29-1 and TRBJ2-3, with no clear D. The CDR3 has 14 residues. Germline V lookup: CDR1 SQVTM, CDR2 ANQGSEA. V lost 6 bases and J 0 bases, leaving 13 bases between the germline ends. CDR3 nucleotides: TGCAGCGTCTTGGACGGAGTCAGCACAGATACGCAGTATTTT. This codes for CSVLDGVSTDTQYF.

A few counts support this clonotype. The chain uses TRBV29-1 and TRBJ2-3, with D unresolved. Trimming took off 6 bases at V and 0 bases at J, with 13 bases between the two ends. Germline V CDR1 and CDR2: SQVTM, ANQGSEA. The CDR3 totals 14 residues. CDR3: CSVGKEPSTDTQYF. CDR3 in DNA: TGCAGCGTGGGGAAGGAACCTAGCACAGATACGCAGTATTTT.

The V and J genes are TRBV2 and TRBJ2-5; D is perhaps TRBD1 (6 bases). CDR1 is SNHLY, CDR2 FYNNEI, per germline. Trimming took off 6 bases at V and 1 base at J, with 6 bases between the two ends. There are 12 residues in the CDR3. CDR3 sequence: CASRGAQETQYF. CDR3 coding DNA: TGTGCCAGCAGGGGGGCCCAAGAGACCCAGTACTTC.

At least ten counts were recorded for this clonotype. In DNA form, the CDR3 reads TGCAGCGTTGAAGGTCCAGGACGAAACACTGAAGCTTTCTTT. Translating it yields CSVEGPGRNTEAFF. The V and J genes are TRBV29-1 and TRBJ1-1; D not certain. Trimming removed 1 base at V and 2 bases at J, with 11 bases between. Germline V CDR1 and CDR2: SQVTM, ANQGSEA. This CDR3 is 14 amino acids long.

This clonotype was recorded many times. The chain has TRBV7-8 and TRBJ1-2; D is unresolved. Germline V gene lookup returns CDR1 SGHVS and CDR2 FQNEAQ. Trimming took 2 bases from V and 5 from J, leaving 12 bases between them. CDR3 length: 14 residues. In DNA, the CDR3 is TGTGCCAGCAGCTTATCCCAGTCACTGTATGGCTACACCTTC. Protein: CASSLSQSLYGYTF.

Details on this clonotype: Relative to the germline gene, one junction end is altered; a read error may explain this. This chain links TRBV7-8 with TRBJ1-1; D call uncertain. In germline, CDR1 is SGHVS, CDR2 FQNEAQ. This CDR3 has 14 amino acids. CDR3 DNA: TGTGCCAGCAGCTTAAGGTCGGGGAACACTGAAACTTTCTTT. Translating gives CASSLRSGNTETFF.

This chain connects TRBV30 to TRBJ2-2, with D perhaps being TRBD1 or TRBD2 (5 bases each). The germline V gene has CDR1 GTSNPN and CDR2 SVGIG (reference sequence). Deletions cut 0 bases from V and 3 bases from J, with 8 bases between. CDR3 length: 14 residues. CDR3 region: CAWSVLGDTGELFF. The CDR3 DNA reads TGTGCCTGGAGTGTACTGGGGGACACCGGGGAGCTGTTTTTT.

The V and J genes are TRBV12-3 or TRBV12-4 and TRBJ2-7, with TRBD2 identical over 8 bases. Unmatched junction bases numbered 10, after V lost 3 bases and J lost 3 bases. The CDR3 covers 16 residues. CDR3 residues: CASSLGPAGANYEQYF. In DNA, the CDR3 is TGTGCCAGCAGTTTGGGACCAGCGGGAGCCAACTACGAGCAGTACTTC.

This clonotype occurred many times. The chain is built from TRBV7-2 and TRBJ2-2, with a possible D match to TRBD2 (6 bases). This CDR3 contains 16 residues. Germline values: CDR1 SGHTA, CDR2 FQGNSA. Trimming left V 5 bases short and J 7 bases short, with 20 bases between. The CDR3 loop is CASSPRDSPGGGELFF. CDR3 nucleotide sequence: TGTGCCAGCAGCCCCCGGGACTCCCCGGGCGGCGGGGAGCTGTTTTTT. The full variable domain, its missing parts supplied by reference TRBV7-2 and TRBJ2-2, is GAGVSQSPSNKVTEKGKDVELRCDPISGHTALYWYRQSLGQGLEFLIYFQGNSAPDKSGLPSDRFSAERTGGSVSTLTIQRTQQEDSAVYLCASSPRDSPGGGELFFGEGSRLTVL.

This clonotype was counted many times. The chain combines TRBV12-3 or TRBV12-4 with TRBJ1-1; D is unclear. The CDR3 has 10 residues. V lost 11 bases and J 4 bases, leaving 8 bases between the germline ends. As DNA, the CDR3 is TGTGCCTTAGGCACCACTGAAGCTTTCTTT. Its translation is CALGTTEAFF.

This clonotype has at least ten counts. The gene calls are TRBV4-2 and TRBJ2-7; TRBD2 aligns across 12 bases. This CDR3 comprises 16 residues. V was clipped by 4 bases and J by 0 bases; unmatched bases: 4. The germline V gene encodes CDR1 LGHNA and CDR2 YNFKEQ. CDR3 region: CASSPGLAGLSYEQYF. In DNA, the CDR3 is TGTGCCAGCAGCCCGGGACTAGCGGGCCTCTCCTACGAGCAGTACTTC.

This clonotype showed up many times. This rearrangement joins TRBV9 to TRBJ2-5; tentatively, D is TRBD2 (6 bases). CDR1 is SGDLS, CDR2 YYNGEE, per germline. This CDR3 is 16 amino acids long. Trimming took 0 bases from V and 5 from J, leaving 17 bases between them. The CDR3 protein is CASSVVGREKGETQYF. CDR3 nucleotide sequence: TGTGCCAGCAGCGTAGTTGGGCGGGAAAAGGGGGAGACCCAGTACTTC.

This clonotype was observed a handful of times. V gene TRBV2 combines with J gene TRBJ2-7, with a tentative D call TRBD1 (5 bases). In germline, CDR1 is SNHLY, CDR2 FYNNEI. V was cut by 7 bases and J by 0 bases, with 13 bases left in between. The CDR3 is 14 residues long. The CDR3 DNA sequence: TGTGCCAGCAAGCCCCTGGACAACTCCTACGAGCAGTACTTC. Translating gives CASKPLDNSYEQYF.

This clonotype was seen only a few times. The CDR3 loop is CSVEGTSDNEQFF. The CDR3 region has the DNA TGCAGCGTTGAAGGTACAAGCGACAATGAGCAGTTCTTC. The chain employs TRBV29-1 and TRBJ2-1; D is ambiguous. The CDR3 has 13 amino acids. Per germline, CDR1 SQVTM and CDR2 ANQGSEA. Trimming took off 1 base at V and 5 bases at J, with 9 bases between the two ends.

Points on this clonotype: A much larger clone is a single base away; this may be a read error. In DNA, the CDR3 is TGTGCCAGCAGCCTTGACATGAGCGCCACTGAAACTTTCTTT. It yields the protein CASSLDMSATETFF. The chain couples TRBV12-3 or TRBV12-4 to TRBJ1-1; D is ambiguous. The CDR3 has 14 amino acids.